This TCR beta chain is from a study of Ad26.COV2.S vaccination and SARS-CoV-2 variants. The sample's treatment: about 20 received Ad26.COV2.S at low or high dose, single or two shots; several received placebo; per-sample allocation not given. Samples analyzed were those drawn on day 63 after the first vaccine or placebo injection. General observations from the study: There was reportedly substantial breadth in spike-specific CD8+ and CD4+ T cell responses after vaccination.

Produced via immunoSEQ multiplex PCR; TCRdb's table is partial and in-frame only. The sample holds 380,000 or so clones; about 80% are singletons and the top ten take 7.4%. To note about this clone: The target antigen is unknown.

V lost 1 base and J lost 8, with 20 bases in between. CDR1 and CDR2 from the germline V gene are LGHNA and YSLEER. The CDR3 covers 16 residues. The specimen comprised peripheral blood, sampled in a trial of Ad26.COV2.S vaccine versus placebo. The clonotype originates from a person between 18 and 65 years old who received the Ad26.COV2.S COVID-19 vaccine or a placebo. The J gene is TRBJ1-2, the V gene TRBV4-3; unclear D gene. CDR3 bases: TGCGCCAGCAGCCAAGTTGATTCCCAGGCCGGGAAGGGCTACACCTTC. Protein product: CASSQVDSQAGKGYTF.